A single sample is the source of the 9 T cell receptor beta chains below, sequenced in a study of identical twins. TCRdb re-called the 5' RACE reads with MiXCR, one entry per CDR3 protein. Among about 240,000 distinct CDR3 sequences listed, 7% to 8.5% were seen once. These data were also filed under a second study, of yellow fever vaccine responses in identical twins.

Source material: CD8+ T cells sorted from blood. These receptor sequences come from a woman between 18 and 29 years old in good health.

This clonotype turned up a few times. The genes are TRBV7-3 and TRBJ2-1; D might be TRBD2 (7 bases). Germline V CDR1 and CDR2: SGHTA, FQGTGA. CDR3 length equals 16 residues. Deletions cut 5 bases from V and 7 bases from J, with 21 bases between. The CDR3 sequence: CASSLSRGREWNEQFF. The DNA for the CDR3 is TGTGCCAGCAGCCTCTCCCGGGGGCGGGAGTGGAATGAGCAGTTCTTC.

This clonotype has more than one count but fewer than ten. This rearrangement joins TRBV9 to TRBJ2-1; TRBD2 matches 12 bases. The V gene's germline CDR1 is SGDLS and CDR2 YYNGEE. Trimming at V came to 4 bases and at J to 7 bases, leaving 6 bases not matched to a gene. The CDR3 extends over 15 amino acids. For the CDR3, the DNA is TGTGCCAGCAGCAAGACTAGCGGGAGTGGTAATGAGCAGTTCTTC. This encodes CASSKTSGSGNEQFF.

The chain combines TRBV6-1 with TRBJ2-1; D might be TRBD1 (6 bases). The CDR3 runs to 15 residues. Germline CDR1 MNHNS, CDR2 SASEGT. V lost 3 bases and J 9 bases, leaving 18 bases between the germline ends. CDR3 in DNA: TGTGCCAGCAGTGACAGGGGTAGCTTTGGGAGTGAGCAGTTCTTC. The encoded protein is CASSDRGSFGSEQFF.

This rearrangement joins TRBV7-9 to TRBJ2-3, with 7 bases fitting TRBD2. This CDR3 is 15 amino acids long. V lost 3 bases to trimming and J lost 5 bases; unmatched junction nucleotides: 8. From germline, CDR1 is SEHNR and CDR2 FQNEAQ (reference sequence). This CDR3 is CASSLAGVGVDTQYF. The CDR3 region has the DNA TGTGCCAGCAGCTTGGCGGGAGTAGGGGTAGATACGCAGTATTTT.

The chain has TRBV29-1 and TRBJ2-7; 7 bases agree with TRBD1. With 4 bases clipped from V and 6 bases from J, the junction kept 6 bases outside the gene matches. This CDR3 comprises 12 residues. Germline CDR1 reads SQVTM; CDR2 reads ANQGSEA. The CDR3 nucleotides are TGCAGCGTTGTACAGGGGAACCGCGAGCAGTACTTC. It specifies CSVVQGNREQYF.

This clonotype was picked up a small number of times. The chain carries TRBV6-1 and TRBJ2-7; tentatively, D is TRBD1 (7 bases). The CDR3 consists of 12 residues. Germline CDR1 MNHNS, CDR2 SASEGT. V lost 7 bases, J lost 4 bases, and 11 bases lay in between. CDR3 sequence: CASIRGVYEQYF. The CDR3 DNA reads TGTGCCAGCATCAGGGGGGTGTACGAGCAGTACTTC.

This sequence joins TRBV6-2 or TRBV6-3 and TRBJ2-3; TRBD2 agrees at 8 bases. Germline V gene data show CDR1 as MNHEY and CDR2 as SVGEGT. Trimming at V came to 5 bases and at J to 0 bases, leaving 7 bases not matched to a gene. The CDR3 runs to 16 residues. The CDR3 is CASSNQREISTDTQYF. In DNA form, the CDR3 reads TGTGCCAGCAGTAACCAGCGGGAGATTAGCACAGATACGCAGTATTTT.

The sample holds a few counts of this clonotype. The chain employs TRBV4-1 and TRBJ2-5; D is possibly TRBD1 or TRBD2 (6 bases each). Trimming left V 1 base short and J 3 bases short, with 12 bases between. CDR1 MGHRA and CDR2 YSYEKL come from the germline V gene. The CDR3 is 15 amino acids. The DNA of the CDR3 is TGCGCCAGCAGCCAAGGCATGGGGGGCGAAGAGACCCAGTACTTC. It specifies CASSQGMGGEETQYF.

The sample holds many counts of this clonotype. V gene TRBV20-1 combines with J gene TRBJ2-1; 11 bases align to TRBD2. The J segment lost 8 bases and the V segment lost 1 base, leaving 4 bases of the junction unmatched. Germline assignment: CDR1 DFQATT and CDR2 SNEGSKA (reference sequence). The CDR3 has 14 residues. CDR3 coding DNA: TGCAGTGCTAGAGTAGCGGGGGGGCTCGATGAGCAGTTCTTC. Amino acid sequence: CSARVAGGLDEQFF.